This TCR beta chain emerged from a study of a mutant IDH1 vaccine in newly diagnosed glioma. Looking at the study overall: Vaccination started 4-6 weeks after radiotherapy alone, or with temozolomide cycles.

Profiling relied on immunoSEQ multiplex PCR, and the TCRdb table lists in-frame clones only, not all of them. The sample carries under 150,000 clones, about 80% recorded once. Details on this clone: Its antigen remains unknown.

General observations from the study: Changes in top peripheral clonotypes did not appear linked to pseudoprogression. Patients mounted vaccine-induced immune responses in 90% to 95% of cases.

The V gene's germline CDR1 is SGHTS and CDR2 YDEGEE. V lost 1 base, J lost 4 bases, and 2 bases stayed unmatched. The CDR3 is 15 residues long. Time point: week 11, during vaccination. Each vaccine dose was 300 ug of mutant IDH1 20-mer peptide, with topical imiquimod. V and J are TRBV5-8 and TRBJ1-6, with 7 bases that match TRBD1. This clonotype was sampled from a man between 40 and 49 years old with glioma. The sample was PBMCs, taken from a glioma patient whose treatment included an IDH1 peptide vaccine. For the CDR3, the DNA is TGTGCCAGCAGCTTGAACAGGGGTTATAATTCACCCCTCCACTTT. Translated: CASSLNRGYNSPLHF.